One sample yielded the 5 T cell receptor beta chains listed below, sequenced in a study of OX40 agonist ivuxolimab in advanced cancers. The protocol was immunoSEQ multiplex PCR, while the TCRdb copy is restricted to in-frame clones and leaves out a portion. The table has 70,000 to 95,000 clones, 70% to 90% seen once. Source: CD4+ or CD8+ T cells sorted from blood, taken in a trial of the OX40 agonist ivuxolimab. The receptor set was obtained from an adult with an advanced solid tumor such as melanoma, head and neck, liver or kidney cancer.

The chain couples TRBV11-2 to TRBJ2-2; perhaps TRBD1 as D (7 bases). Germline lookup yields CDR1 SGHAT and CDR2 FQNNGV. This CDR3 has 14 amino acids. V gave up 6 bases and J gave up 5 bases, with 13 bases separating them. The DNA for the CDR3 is TGTGCCAGCAGGACGACAGGGAGGACCGGGGAGCTGTTTTTT. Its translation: CASRTTGRTGELFF. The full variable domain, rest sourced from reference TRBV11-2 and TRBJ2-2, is EAGVAQSPRYKIIEKRQSVAFWCNPISGHATLYWYQQILGQGPKLLIQFQNNGVVDDSQLPKDRFSAERLKGVDSTLKIQPAKLEDSAVYLCASRTTGRTGELFFGEGSRLTVL.

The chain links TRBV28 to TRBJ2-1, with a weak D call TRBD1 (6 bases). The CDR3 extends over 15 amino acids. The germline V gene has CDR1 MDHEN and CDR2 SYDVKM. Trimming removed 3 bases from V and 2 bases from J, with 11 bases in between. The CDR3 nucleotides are TGTGCCAGCAGTTTTGGGACACGCACCTACAATGAGCAGTTCTTC. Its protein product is CASSFGTRTYNEQFF.

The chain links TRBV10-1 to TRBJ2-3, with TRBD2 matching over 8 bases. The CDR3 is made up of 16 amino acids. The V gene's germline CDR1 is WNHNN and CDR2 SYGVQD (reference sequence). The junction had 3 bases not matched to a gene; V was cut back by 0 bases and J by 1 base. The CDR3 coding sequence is TGCGCCAGCAGTGAGTCCGAAGCGGGGGGCACAGATACGCAGTATTTT. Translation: CASSESEAGGTDTQYF.

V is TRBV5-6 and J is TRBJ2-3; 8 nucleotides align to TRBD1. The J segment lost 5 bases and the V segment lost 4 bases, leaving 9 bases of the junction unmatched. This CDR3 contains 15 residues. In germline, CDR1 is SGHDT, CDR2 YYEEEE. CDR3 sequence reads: CASSTGQALVDTQYF. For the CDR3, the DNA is TGTGCCAGCAGCACGGGACAGGCCCTTGTAGATACGCAGTATTTT.

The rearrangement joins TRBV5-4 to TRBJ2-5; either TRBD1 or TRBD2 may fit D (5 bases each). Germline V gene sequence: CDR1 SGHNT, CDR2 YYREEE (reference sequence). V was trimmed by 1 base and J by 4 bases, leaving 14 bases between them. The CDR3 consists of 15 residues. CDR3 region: CASSLMWTGRETQYF. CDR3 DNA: TGTGCCAGCAGCTTGATGTGGACGGGACGAGAGACCCAGTACTTC.